Listed here are 2 T cell receptor beta chains from one sample, sequenced in a study of CD8+ T cells in alopecia areata (dated by TCRdb to 2017 to 2018). Library preparation used the immunoSEQ multiplex PCR assay. RNA was extracted from all samples and reverse transcribed into cDNA as template for TCR sequencing. As stored in TCRdb, this immuneACCESS dataset retains in-frame rearrangements with V and J assigned. A fraction of the clones does not appear; measured against another copy, unresolved V genes explain less than half of the discrepancy, and the remainder lacks a known reason. In this sample the table shows under 200,000 clones, around three fifths of which occur a single time. The ten biggest clones cover approximately 0.9% of the sample. The time point tag for this specimen amounts to: approximately 4 weeks on oral tofacitinib. The treatment or condition tag for this specimen amounts to: oral pan-JAK inhibitor, 5-10 mg twice daily.

The starting material was CD4+ T cells sorted from blood, obtained at week 4, from a patient treated with tofacitinib. Every receptor here comes from a human donor with alopecia areata.

As DNA, the CDR3 is TGTGCCTGGCTCCTGGGGGCTGTGGCTTTCTTT. Amino acid sequence: CAWLLGAVAFF. The chain combines TRBV30 with TRBJ1-1; D perhaps matches TRBD1 (6 bases). Deletions cut 5 bases from V and 11 bases from J, with 15 bases between. Germline V gives CDR1 GTSNPN, CDR2 SVGIG (reference sequence). There are 11 residues in the CDR3.

This clone has at least ten counts. The chain couples TRBV14 to TRBJ2-7; D possibly matches TRBD1 or TRBD2 (5 bases each). Germline V gene lookup returns CDR1 SGHDN and CDR2 FVKESK. V shed 1 base and J shed 6 bases, with 10 bases lying between them. The CDR3 sequence is 13 residues long. The CDR3 nucleotides read TGTGCCAGCAGCCAAGTACCCGGGGCCGAGCAGTACTTC. This sequence encodes CASSQVPGAEQYF.